The clone carrying this T cell receptor beta chain was counted only a few times. Its matching antigen is unknown. CDR3 length equals 14 residues. Deletions cut 3 bases from V and 6 bases from J, with 17 bases between. CDR1 and CDR2 from the germline V gene are DFQATT and SNEGSKA (reference sequence). For the second PCR, which ran for about 6 to 11 cycles, a sample-barcoded 5' primer and a J-beta primer mix were used. A 12-random-nucleotide template-switch adaptor tagged each cDNA molecule. TCRdb reprocessed the 5' RACE reads with MiXCR, giving one entry per CDR3 protein. The sample lists 710,000 or so distinct CDR3 sequences, 22% occurring once. These data are taken from a study of blood T cells in healthy people across ages. The study, taken as a whole, reports: Any conclusive comparison of naive versus antigen-experienced cells was prevented by using unsorted PBMCs.

Sequenced: blood. The rearrangement uses TRBV20-1 and TRBJ1-2, with a weak D call TRBD1 (6 bases). The TCR originated in a man between 65 and 80 years old in good health. The CDR3 protein is CSASGGPYRDGYTF. In nucleotides, the CDR3 is TGCAGTGCTAGTGGGGGCCCTTATAGAGATGGCTACACCTTC.